One T cell receptor beta chain is described in this entry. Its antigen is currently unknown. The germline V and J ends were trimmed by 3 bases and 2 bases, with 10 bases remaining between them. This CDR3 has 15 residues. Germline-derived CDR1 and CDR2 are MNHEY and SMNVEV (reference sequence). This sample stems from a study of memory CD4+ T cells and cytomegalovirus serostatus. Study-level findings and limits: Each of 67 CMV-associated TCRbeta sequences occurred in one to five individuals.

The sort gate was single viable CD3+CD4+CD8-CD45RO+ cells for memory CD4+ T cells. Serum IgG to CMV pp150, pp28, p38 and p52 defined serostatus. The assay was immunoSEQ multiplex PCR, and TCRdb's table has in-frame clones only and misses some. There are about 82,000 clones in the sample; 75% to 90% occur only once, and nearly 0.8% lies in the top ten. The clonotype comes from an adult in good health and CMV-seronegative. The chain joins TRBV27 to TRBJ2-2, with unresolved D. Sequenced input: memory CD4+ T cells from blood. The CDR3 DNA reads TGTGCCAGCAGTTTTCTGGTGGTCAACACCGGGGAGCTGTTTTTT. Its protein is CASSFLVVNTGELFF.